This TCR beta chain is from a study of Ad26.COV2.S vaccination and SARS-CoV-2 variants. Study observations and caveats: CD8+ and CD4+ T cells specific for spike reportedly responded with substantial breadth after vaccination. Among vaccine recipients, spike-specific TCR breadth exceeded that of placebo recipients.

About this clone itself: Its antigen is unidentified.

The CDR3 consists of 15 residues. The germline gives CDR1 MNHEY, CDR2 SMNVEV (reference sequence). The ends were cut back, 4 bases at V and 2 bases at J, with 13 bases in the middle. As for treatment: about 20 received Ad26.COV2.S at low or high dose, single or two shots; about five received placebo; per-sample allocation not given. Samples analyzed were those drawn on day 63 after the first vaccine or placebo injection. The protocol was immunoSEQ multiplex PCR, while the TCRdb copy is restricted to in-frame clones and leaves out a portion. The data show about 350,000 clones, with roughly 90% seen just once and around 6.4% held by the top ten.

The sequence derives from a person between 18 and 59 years old who received the Ad26.COV2.S COVID-19 vaccine or a placebo. The sample was peripheral blood, taken in a trial of Ad26.COV2.S vaccine versus placebo. The chain employs TRBV27 and TRBJ2-3; D is perhaps TRBD2 (6 bases). In DNA form, the CDR3 reads TGTGCCAGCAGTTCTATAGGGAGGCACACAGATACGCAGTATTTT. Translation: CASSSIGRHTDTQYF.